Listed below are T cell receptor beta chains from one sample, sequenced in a study of blood T cell repertoires in COVID-19. Sequencing used immunoSEQ multiplex PCR; TCRdb keeps in-frame clones, though not all of them. The top ten clones hold 0.5% to 0.6% of a sample with more than 150,000 clones, 85% to 95% of them seen once. Sequenced input: peripheral blood. Receptors originate from a man aged 50 or older with acute or convalescent COVID-19. CDR3s leave out the opening cysteine and the closing phenylalanine or tryptophan. Clone size is not always given. Where it is, it says once, few, many or a class for expanded clones.

>NA|TRBV5-1
ASSFGLAGAPGI
>NA|TRBV6-5
ASRQVNNQPQH
>once|TRBV15
ATSRVLRRGVYTEAF
>few|TRBV5-4
ASSEMGGLRNSPLH
>NA|TRBV18
ASSPQGAGSGANVLT
>NA|TRBV10-3
AISEAGQETQY
>NA|TRBV6-5
ASSYSWDRAYGYT
>NA|TRBV5-4
ASSRGTGSREQY
>NA|TRBV2
ASREGRFQPQH
>NA|TRBV19
ASSMSGRETQY
>NA|TRBV4-2
ASSQEPREVYEQY
>NA|TRBV28
ASQTGGGVQPQH
>NA|TRBV28
ASRGRRGYT
>NA|TRBV3-1/TRBV3-2
ASSQGPALGGYT
>few|TRBV7-9
ASSSEANQPQH
>NA|TRBV18
ASSPGLAGAVEQF
>NA|TRBV27
ASSLEVGQNTEAF
>NA|TRBV19
ASSRDSTNYGYT
>NA|TRBV4-1
ASSQANGNTIY
>few|TRBV4-1
ASSPHTGTEYGYT
>NA|TRBV18
ASSPGTSGQETQY
>NA|TRBV6-5
ASIAGQASNQPQH
>NA|TRBV11-2
ASSWGGGQVYEQY
>NA|TRBV6-1
ASSEAVADNEQF
>NA|TRBV7-9
ASISDEKLF
>NA|TRBV29-1
SVESRGTDTDTQY
>NA|TRBV6-2/TRBV6-3
ASSPGGASNQPQH
>NA|TRBV6-6
ASSSYRDTQY
>once|TRBV7-2
ASSLDGPQGLPQY
>NA|TRBV27
ASSPNGGGLTSPLH
>NA|TRBV19
ASTSGLRVAGELF
>NA|TRBV7-9
ASSPPGQGWTGELF
>NA|TRBV5-4
ASSLALERGGRYTQY
>NA|TRBV7-8
ASSSNRASGANVLT
>once|TRBV11-2
ASSSGQGRRTWTEAF
>once|TRBV2
ASNPRRGDTQY
>NA|TRBV4-1
ASSQGFAGGASGANVLT
>NA|TRBV5-1
ASRTGQAQETQY
>NA|TRBV5-8
ASSPRSRQGYTGELF
>NA|TRBV6-5
ASQLSTSRDTEAF
>once|TRBV7-8
ASSLDEITGELF
>NA|TRBV28
ASSLRYEGIYGKLF
>NA|TRBV28
ASSRRGLGTGLNYGYT
>NA|TRBV7-9
ASSLRVTGELF
>NA|TRBV7-3
ASSPDSGELF
>NA|TRBV21-1
ASSYHRGSSTDTQY
>NA|TRBV6-2/TRBV6-3
ASSMTLNTEAF
>NA|TRBV7-3
ASSRADGSYNEQF
>NA|TRBV4-3
ASSQDEGLGGYT
>NA|TRBV3-1/TRBV3-2
ASSQSPGVPFIGYT
>NA|TRBV24-1
ATMREVTGELF
>NA|TRBV3-1/TRBV3-2
ASSQGPGSSYEQY
>once|TRBV6-1
ASSEIGQGGGYT
>NA|TRBV6-6
ASNNRAGGTEAF